This note documents a single T cell receptor (beta chain) sequence. Its antigen is unidentified. The data were taken from a study of post-analysis software for immune sequencing data. Study conclusions and caveats: Controls' normalized Chao1 diversity significantly exceeded that of multiple sclerosis patients. Included in a set of about 5 TRBV segments more frequent in patients than controls were TRBV5-6, TRBV5-1 and TRBV20-1.

CDR1 DFQATT and CDR2 SNEGSKA come from the germline V gene (reference sequence). Trimming left V 0 bases short and J 5 bases short, with 13 bases between. The CDR3 totals 14 residues. Unique molecular identifiers featured in each of the TCR beta cDNA libraries. TCRdb re-called the PCR reads through MiXCR, storing one row per CDR3 protein. The sample lists approximately 360,000 distinct CDR3 sequences; about a third were seen once. The sequence was obtained from a girl aged 10 to 17 with multiple sclerosis. V usage is TRBV20-1 and J usage is TRBJ2-5, with a possible D match to TRBD1 (5 bases). Source material: blood. CDR3 bases: TGCAGTGCTAGAGATCTTGGGGCGTGGGAGACCCAGTACTTC. This codes for CSARDLGAWETQYF.